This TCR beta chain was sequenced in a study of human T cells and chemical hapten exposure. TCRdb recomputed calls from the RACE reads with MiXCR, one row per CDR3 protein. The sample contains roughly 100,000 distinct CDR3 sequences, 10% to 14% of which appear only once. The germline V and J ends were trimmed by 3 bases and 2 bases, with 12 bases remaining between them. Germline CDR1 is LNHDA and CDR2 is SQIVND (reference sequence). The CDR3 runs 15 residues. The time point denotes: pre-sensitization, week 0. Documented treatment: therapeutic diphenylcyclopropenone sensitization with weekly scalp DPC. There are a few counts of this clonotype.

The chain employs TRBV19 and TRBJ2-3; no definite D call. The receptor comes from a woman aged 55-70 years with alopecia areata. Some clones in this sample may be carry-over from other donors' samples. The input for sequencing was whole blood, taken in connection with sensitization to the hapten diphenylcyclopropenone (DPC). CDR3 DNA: TGTGCCAGTAGTATCGGTGCCAGTTACACAGATACGCAGTATTTT. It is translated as CASSIGASYTDTQYF.